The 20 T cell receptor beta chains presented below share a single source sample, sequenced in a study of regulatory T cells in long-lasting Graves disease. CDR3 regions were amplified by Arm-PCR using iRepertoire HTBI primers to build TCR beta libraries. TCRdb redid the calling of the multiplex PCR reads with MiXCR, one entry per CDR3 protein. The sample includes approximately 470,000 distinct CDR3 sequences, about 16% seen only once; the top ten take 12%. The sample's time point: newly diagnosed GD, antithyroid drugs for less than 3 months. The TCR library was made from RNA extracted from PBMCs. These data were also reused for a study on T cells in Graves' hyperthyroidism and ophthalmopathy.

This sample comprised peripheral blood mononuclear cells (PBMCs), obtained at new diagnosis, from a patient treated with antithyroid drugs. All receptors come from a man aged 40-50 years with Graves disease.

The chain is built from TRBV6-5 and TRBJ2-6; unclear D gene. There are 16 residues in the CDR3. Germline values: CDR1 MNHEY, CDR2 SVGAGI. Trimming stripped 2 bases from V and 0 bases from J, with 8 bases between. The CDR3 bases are TGTGCCAGCAGTTACGGGCAGTTCTCTGGGGCCAACGTCCTGACTTTC. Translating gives CASSYGQFSGANVLTF.

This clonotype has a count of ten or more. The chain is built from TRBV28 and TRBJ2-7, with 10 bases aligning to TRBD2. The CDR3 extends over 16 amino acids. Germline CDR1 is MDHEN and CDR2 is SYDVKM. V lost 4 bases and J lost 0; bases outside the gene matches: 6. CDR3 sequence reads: CASSSPSSGSSYEQYF. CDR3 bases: TGTGCCAGCAGTTCTCCCTCTAGCGGGAGCTCCTACGAGCAGTACTTC.

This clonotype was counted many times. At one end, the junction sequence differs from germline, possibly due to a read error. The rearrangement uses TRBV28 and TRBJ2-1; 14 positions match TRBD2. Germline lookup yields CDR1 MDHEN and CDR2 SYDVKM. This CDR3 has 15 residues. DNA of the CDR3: TGTGCCAGCAGTTTAGGCGGGACTAGCGGGAGTCACGGTATCTTC. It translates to CASSLGGTSGSHGIF.

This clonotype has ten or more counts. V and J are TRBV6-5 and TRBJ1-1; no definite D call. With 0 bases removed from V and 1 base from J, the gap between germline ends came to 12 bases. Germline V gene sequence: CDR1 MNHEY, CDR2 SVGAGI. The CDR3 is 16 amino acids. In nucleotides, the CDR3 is TGTGCCAGCAGTTACTCGGGCAGACAACCGAACACTGAAGCTTTCTTT. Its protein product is CASSYSGRQPNTEAFF.

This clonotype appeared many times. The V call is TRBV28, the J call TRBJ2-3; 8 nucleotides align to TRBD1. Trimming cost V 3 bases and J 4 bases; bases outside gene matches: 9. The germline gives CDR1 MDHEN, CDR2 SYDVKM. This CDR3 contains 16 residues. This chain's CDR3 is CASSFGTGQVADTQYF. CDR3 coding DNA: TGTGCCAGCAGTTTCGGTACGGGACAGGTGGCAGATACGCAGTATTTT.

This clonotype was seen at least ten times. The CDR3 DNA reads as TGTGCCAGCAGTCCCCAAGGACAGGGTAACATTCAGTACTTC. It specifies CASSPQGQGNIQYF. The gene calls are TRBV12-3 or TRBV12-4 and TRBJ2-4, with 8 bases matching TRBD1. This CDR3 spans 14 amino acids. The V gene end was trimmed by 5 bases and the J gene end by 7 bases; junction bases not matched to a gene: 7.

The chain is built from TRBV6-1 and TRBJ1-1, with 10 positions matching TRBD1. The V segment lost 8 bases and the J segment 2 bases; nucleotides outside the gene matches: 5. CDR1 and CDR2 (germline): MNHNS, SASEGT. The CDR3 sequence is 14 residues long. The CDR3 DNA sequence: TGTGCCAGCTGCCGGACAGGGGGTAACACTGAAGCTTTCTTT. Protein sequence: CASCRTGGNTEAFF.

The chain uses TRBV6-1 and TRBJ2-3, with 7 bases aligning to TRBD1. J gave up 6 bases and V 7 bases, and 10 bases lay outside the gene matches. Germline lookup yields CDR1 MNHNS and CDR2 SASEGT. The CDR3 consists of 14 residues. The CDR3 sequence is CASKSGTDMDTQYF. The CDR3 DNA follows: TGTGCCAGCAAATCCGGGACAGACATGGATACGCAGTATTTT.

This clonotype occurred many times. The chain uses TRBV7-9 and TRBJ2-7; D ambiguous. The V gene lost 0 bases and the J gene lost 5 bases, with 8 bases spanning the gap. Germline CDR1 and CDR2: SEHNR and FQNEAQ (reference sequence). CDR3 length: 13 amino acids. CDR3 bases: TGTGCCAGCAGCTTAGCTGCGCACCACGAGCAGTACTTC. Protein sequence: CASSLAAHHEQYF.

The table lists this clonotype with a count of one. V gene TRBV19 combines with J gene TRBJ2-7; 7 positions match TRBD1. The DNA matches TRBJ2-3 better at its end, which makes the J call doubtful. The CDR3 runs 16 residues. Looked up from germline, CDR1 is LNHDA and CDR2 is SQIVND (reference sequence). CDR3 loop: CASSTNQDRRQDTQYF. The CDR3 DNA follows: TGTGCCAGTAGTACCAATCAGGACAGGAGGCAAGATACGCAGTATTTT.

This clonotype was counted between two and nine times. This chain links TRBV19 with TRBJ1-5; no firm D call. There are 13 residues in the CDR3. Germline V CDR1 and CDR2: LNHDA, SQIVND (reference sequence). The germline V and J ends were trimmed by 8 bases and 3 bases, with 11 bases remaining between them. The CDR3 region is CASRPGYNQPQHF. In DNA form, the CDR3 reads TGTGCCAGTCGCCCCGGGTACAATCAGCCCCAGCATTTT.

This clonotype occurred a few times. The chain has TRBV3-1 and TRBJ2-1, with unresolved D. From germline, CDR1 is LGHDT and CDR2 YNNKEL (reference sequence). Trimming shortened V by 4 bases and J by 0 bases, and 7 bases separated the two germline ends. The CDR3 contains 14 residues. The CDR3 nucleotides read TGTGCCAGCAGCCCCGGGTACTCCTACAATGAGCAGTTCTTC. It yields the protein CASSPGYSYNEQFF.

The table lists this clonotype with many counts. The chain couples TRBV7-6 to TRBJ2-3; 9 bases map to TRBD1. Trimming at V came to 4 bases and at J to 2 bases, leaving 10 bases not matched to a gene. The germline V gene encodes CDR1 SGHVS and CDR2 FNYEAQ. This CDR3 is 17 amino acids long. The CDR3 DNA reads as TGTGCCAGCAGCTCTCTTACAGGGGGCAGGGACACAGATACGCAGTATTTT. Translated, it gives CASSSLTGGRDTDTQYF.

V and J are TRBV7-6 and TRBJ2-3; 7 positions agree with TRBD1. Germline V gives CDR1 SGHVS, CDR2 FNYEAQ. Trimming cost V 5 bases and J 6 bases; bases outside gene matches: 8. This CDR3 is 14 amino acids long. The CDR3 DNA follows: TGTGCCAGCAGCCTCGGGACAGCCAGCGATACGCAGTATTTT. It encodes CASSLGTASDTQYF.

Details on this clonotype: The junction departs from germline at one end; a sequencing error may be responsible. The CDR3 region is CASSYGRPRGGTQYF. The CDR3 DNA follows: TGCGCCAGCAGTTACGGGCGCCCCAGGGGAGGGACGCAGTATTTT. The chain recombines TRBV6-2 or TRBV6-3 with TRBJ2-3, with D tentatively TRBD2 (7 bases). The CDR3 is made up of 15 amino acids. Germline V lookup: CDR1 MNHEY, CDR2 SVGEGT.

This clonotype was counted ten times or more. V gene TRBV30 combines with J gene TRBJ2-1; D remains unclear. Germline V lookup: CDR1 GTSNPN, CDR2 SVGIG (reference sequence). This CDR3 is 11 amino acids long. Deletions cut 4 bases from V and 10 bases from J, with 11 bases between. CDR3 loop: CAWTLAVEQFF. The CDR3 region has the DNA TGTGCCTGGACACTCGCGGTCGAGCAGTTCTTC. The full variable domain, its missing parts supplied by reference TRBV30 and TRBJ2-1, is SQTIHQWPATLVQPVGSPLSLECTVEGTSNPNLYWYRQAAGRGLQLLFYSVGIGQISSEVPQNLSASRPQDRQFILSSKKLLLSDSGFYLCAWTLAVEQFFGPGTRLTVL.

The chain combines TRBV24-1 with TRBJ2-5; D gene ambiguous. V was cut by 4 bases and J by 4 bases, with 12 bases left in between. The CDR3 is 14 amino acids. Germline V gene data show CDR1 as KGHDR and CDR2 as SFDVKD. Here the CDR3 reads CATSDPQKGETQYF. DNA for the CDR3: TGTGCCACCAGTGACCCACAGAAGGGAGAGACCCAGTACTTC.

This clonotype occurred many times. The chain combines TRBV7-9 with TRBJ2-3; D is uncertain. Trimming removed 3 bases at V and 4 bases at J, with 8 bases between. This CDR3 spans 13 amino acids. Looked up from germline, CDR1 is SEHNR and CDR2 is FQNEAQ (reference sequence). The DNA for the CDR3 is TGTGCCAGCAGCTTCCGGACCCCAGATACGCAGTATTTT. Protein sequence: CASSFRTPDTQYF.

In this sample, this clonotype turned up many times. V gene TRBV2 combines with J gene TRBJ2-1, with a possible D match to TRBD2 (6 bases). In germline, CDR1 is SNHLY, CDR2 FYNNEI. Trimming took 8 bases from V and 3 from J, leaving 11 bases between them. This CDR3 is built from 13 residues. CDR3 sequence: CASGPGVYNEQFF. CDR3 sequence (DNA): TGTGCCAGCGGGCCGGGGGTCTACAATGAGCAGTTCTTC.

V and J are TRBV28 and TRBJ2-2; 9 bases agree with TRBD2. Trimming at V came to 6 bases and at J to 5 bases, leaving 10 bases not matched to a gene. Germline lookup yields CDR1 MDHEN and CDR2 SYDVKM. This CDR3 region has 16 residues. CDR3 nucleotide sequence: TGTGCCAGCAGCCCTTACGGGGCGGGAGGGACCGGGGAGCTGTTTTTT. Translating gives CASSPYGAGGTGELFF.